The source of this TCR beta chain is a study of OX40 agonist ivuxolimab in advanced cancers. Study-wide context: Patients got intravenous ivuxolimab at 0.01 to 10 mg/kg every 2 weeks. Overall study findings and caveats: Among some nonresponders, normalized T-cell clonal expansion was also low. The expanded peripheral T cells' antigen specificity was not determined. Partial responders at 0.1-3.0 mg/kg had among the lowest clonal expansion.

To note about this clone: As yet, its antigen is unknown.

V was clipped by 6 bases and J by 7 bases, with 15 bases between them. The CDR3 has 14 residues. Germline V lookup: CDR1 MNHEY, CDR2 SVGAGI. The assay was immunoSEQ multiplex PCR, and TCRdb's table has in-frame clones only and misses some. The sample contains some 25,000 clones, approximately 77% of which appear only once. Sequenced here: CD4+ or CD8+ T cells sorted from blood, sampled in a trial of the OX40 agonist ivuxolimab. This chain uses TRBV6-5 with TRBJ1-4, with a tentative D call TRBD1 (6 bases). This clonotype was sampled from an adult with an advanced solid tumor such as melanoma, head and neck, liver or kidney cancer. CDR3 in DNA: TGTGCCAGCAGCCGTTTGACAGGAGGTGAAAAACTGTTTTTT. Translated, it gives CASSRLTGGEKLFF.